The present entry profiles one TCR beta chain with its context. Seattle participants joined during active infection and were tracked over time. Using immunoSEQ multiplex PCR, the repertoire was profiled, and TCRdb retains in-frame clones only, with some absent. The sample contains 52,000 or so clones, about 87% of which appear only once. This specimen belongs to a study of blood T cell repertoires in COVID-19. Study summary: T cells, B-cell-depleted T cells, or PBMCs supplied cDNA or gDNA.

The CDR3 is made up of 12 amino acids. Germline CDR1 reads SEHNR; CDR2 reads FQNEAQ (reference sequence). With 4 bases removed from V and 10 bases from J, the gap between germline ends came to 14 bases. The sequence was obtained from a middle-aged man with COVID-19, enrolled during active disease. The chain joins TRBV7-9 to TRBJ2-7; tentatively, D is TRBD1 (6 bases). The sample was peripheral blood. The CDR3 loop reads CASSYTDSFQYF. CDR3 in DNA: TGTGCCAGCAGCTACACGGACAGTTTTCAGTACTTC.